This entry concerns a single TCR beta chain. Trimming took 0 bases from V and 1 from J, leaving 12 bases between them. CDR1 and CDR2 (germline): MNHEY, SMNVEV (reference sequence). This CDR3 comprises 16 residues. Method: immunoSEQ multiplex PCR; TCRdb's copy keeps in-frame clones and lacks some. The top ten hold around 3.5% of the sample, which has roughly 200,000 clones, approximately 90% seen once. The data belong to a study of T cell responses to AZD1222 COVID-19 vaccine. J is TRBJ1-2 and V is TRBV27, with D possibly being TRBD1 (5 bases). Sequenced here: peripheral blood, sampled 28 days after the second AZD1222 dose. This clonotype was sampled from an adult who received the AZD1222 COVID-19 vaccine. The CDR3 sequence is CASSLSKGPNNYGYTF. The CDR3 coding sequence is TGTGCCAGCAGTTTATCGAAGGGACCCAATAACTATGGCTACACCTTC.